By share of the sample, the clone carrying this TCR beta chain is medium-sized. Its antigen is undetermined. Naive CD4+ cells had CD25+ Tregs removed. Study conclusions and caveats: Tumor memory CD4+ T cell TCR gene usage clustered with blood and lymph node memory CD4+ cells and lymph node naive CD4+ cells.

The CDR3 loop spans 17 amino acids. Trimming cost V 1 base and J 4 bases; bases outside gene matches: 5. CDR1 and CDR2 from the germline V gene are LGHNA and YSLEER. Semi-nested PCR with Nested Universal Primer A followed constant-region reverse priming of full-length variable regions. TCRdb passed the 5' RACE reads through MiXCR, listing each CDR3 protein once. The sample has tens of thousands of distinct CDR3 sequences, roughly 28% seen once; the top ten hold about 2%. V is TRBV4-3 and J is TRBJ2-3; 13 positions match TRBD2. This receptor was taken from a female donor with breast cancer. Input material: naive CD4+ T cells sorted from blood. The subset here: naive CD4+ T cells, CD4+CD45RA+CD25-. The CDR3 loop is CASSQGRLAGGADTQYF. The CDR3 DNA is TGCGCCAGCAGCCAAGGTCGACTAGCGGGAGGTGCAGATACGCAGTATTTT.